This TCR beta chain emerged from a study of shared clonotypes between healthy human individuals. Unsorted PBMCs provided DNA that was sequenced on ten immunoSEQ deep assay plates. TCRdb's table, derived via immunoSEQ multiplex PCR, lists solely in-frame clones and lacks some. Of about 480,000 clones listed, 60% to 80% are singletons. The sequencing input was PBMCs. This receptor was obtained from a woman aged 40 to 50 in good health. Some clones in this sample may be carry-over from other donors' samples.

For the CDR3, the DNA is TGTGCCAGCAGCCCACTGGGCAATGAGCAGTTCTTC. Protein: CASSPLGNEQFF. The V call is TRBV7-2, the J call TRBJ2-1; D is ambiguous. CDR3 length: 12 amino acids. CDR1 and CDR2 (germline): SGHTA, FQGNSA. V gave up 5 bases and J gave up 6 bases, with 8 bases separating them.